One TCR beta chain is described in this entry. Profiling relied on immunoSEQ multiplex PCR, and the TCRdb table lists in-frame clones only, not all of them. The data hold some 270,000 clones, with about 85% observed a single time. The sample belongs to a study of blood T cell repertoires in COVID-19. CDR3 length: 14 amino acids. Trimming took 4 bases from V and 6 from J, leaving 13 bases between them. Germline values: CDR1 ENHRY, CDR2 SYGVKD. The genes are TRBV10-3 and TRBJ2-1; TRBD1 is a possible D gene (6 bases). The sample taken for sequencing was PBMCs or T cells enriched from blood (not recorded which). The receptor was isolated from a woman aged 45-60 years who had been exposed to COVID-19. Here the CDR3 DNA reads TGTGCCATCAGTGGGGGGCCGGGCCCCAATGAGCAGTTCTTC. As protein: CAISGGPGPNEQFF.